This is a list of T cell receptor beta chains from one sample in a study of blood T cell repertoires in COVID-19. Assay used: immunoSEQ multiplex PCR; TCRdb lists only in-frame clones, some missing. The sample consists of about 230,000 clones, roughly 90% of them appearing once. The sample comprised PBMCs or T cells enriched from blood (not recorded which). All receptors derive from a woman in her 30s with acute COVID-19. Each CDR3 is given with its conserved first and last residue.

J,V,CDR3
TRBJ1-2,TRBV28,CASRTTGGGYTF
TRBJ1-1,TRBV19,CASSMAGGTEAFF
TRBJ1-1,TRBV3-1/TRBV3-2,CASNQGGWNTEAFF
TRBJ1-4,TRBV30,CAWETGPNEKLFF
TRBJ1-1,TRBV2,CASRGQANTEAFF
TRBJ2-1,TRBV4-1,CASSPAVGVNEQFF
TRBJ1-1,TRBV6-5,CASRRPTGNTEAFF
TRBJ1-3,TRBV16,CASSQSSSDRGPSGNTIYF
TRBJ2-3,TRBV12-3/TRBV12-4,CASTLGAHTQYF
TRBJ1-5,TRBV9,CASGTANQPQHF
TRBJ2-7,TRBV19,CASSKSSDRFEQYF
TRBJ2-6,TRBV30,CASQGSGGANVLTF
TRBJ2-3,TRBV5-4,CASSLGAGGQYF
TRBJ1-1,TRBV7-9,CASAPATVNTEAFF
TRBJ2-7,TRBV5-1,CASSNSHEQYF
TRBJ2-7,TRBV5-1,CASSLELAGGLGEQYF
TRBJ1-1,TRBV19,CASKPTGSLTNTEAFF
TRBJ2-1,TRBV7-9,CASSPSDGGGLHNEQFF
TRBJ1-3,TRBV28,CASSLYVGATYGNTIYF
TRBJ1-4,TRBV24-1,CATSDPNREKLFF
TRBJ1-3,TRBV6-2/TRBV6-3,CASSFTGAGNTIYF
TRBJ2-1,TRBV6-5,CASSLGLAGANEQFF
TRBJ1-3,TRBV30,CAWSVSGNTIYF
TRBJ1-5,TRBV19,CASSINYSNQPQHF
TRBJ1-5,TRBV6-5,CASTGGQGNQPQHF
TRBJ1-1,TRBV27,CASSFNPSKNTEAFF
TRBJ1-1,TRBV27,CASSSRIGAFF
TRBJ1-5,TRBV28,CAGRTGRGSNQPQHF
TRBJ2-5,TRBV23-1,CASSQSGGHNKQETQYF
TRBJ1-1,TRBV14,CASSQESMRNTEAFF
TRBJ1-3,TRBV19,CASSPDRESSGNTIYF
TRBJ1-1,TRBV14,CASSQGRGEAFF
TRBJ1-3,TRBV5-1,CASSFPDRGGNTIYF
TRBJ1-1,TRBV5-1,CASSLDRAGTEAFF
TRBJ1-4,TRBV3-1/TRBV3-2,CASSQNPGQSNEKLFF
TRBJ2-1,TRBV4-1,CASSQLLAGVINEQFF
TRBJ2-7,TRBV5-1,CASSDTGTVEQYF
TRBJ1-6,TRBV27,CASSSPGTTNSPLHF
TRBJ2-3,TRBV29-1,CSVVGLAGTDTQYF
TRBJ2-7,TRBV5-4,CASSLLLAGAGIGSYEQYF
TRBJ2-4,TRBV12-2,CASRGGTGDNIQYF
TRBJ1-2,TRBV10-3,CAIGEGTGKRYGYTF
TRBJ2-7,TRBV6-4,CASSESRLDYEQYF
TRBJ1-2,TRBV11-2,CASSVISGTGTSGYTF
TRBJ2-1,TRBV11-2,CASSLDLGLAGGSYNEQFF
TRBJ1-6,TRBV9,CASSARKPNSPLHF
TRBJ2-3,TRBV7-2,CASSLLLSTDTQYF
TRBJ2-7,TRBV7-2,CASSLDGTGSHEQYF
TRBJ1-1,TRBV6-1,CASSEGNRGTEAFF
TRBJ2-2,TRBV4-1,CASSQGPRGGELFF
TRBJ1-5,TRBV2,CASHRDSNQPQHF
TRBJ1-2,TRBV28,CASSPGTGGYGYTF
TRBJ2-5,TRBV2,CASSETAGGMVETQYF
TRBJ2-7,TRBV7-9,CASTTRGSKGGEQYF
TRBJ2-1,TRBV6-6,CASSSQPGTEQFF
TRBJ1-2,TRBV9,CASSVEPGGDYGYTF
TRBJ1-4,TRBV20-1,CSASFRQGNEKLFF
TRBJ1-3,TRBV30,CARVGLFGNTIYF
TRBJ1-2,TRBV2,CASTWGGRGYGYTF